Following are 18 T cell receptor beta chains from one sample sequenced in a study of blood T cell repertoires in COVID-19 (dated by TCRdb to about 2020). Library creation used the immunoSEQ multiplex PCR assay. TCRdb carries this immuneACCESS record with in-frame sequences only. Its versions omit some clonotypes, under half of them owing to an unresolved V gene in the studies checked, with the rest unexplained. The sample includes approximately 260,000 clones, with less than 85% observed a single time. The ten largest clones represent 4% to 6% of the sample. Sequencing was carried out using peripheral blood. The receptors here all came from a woman aged 80 or over with active or convalescent COVID-19.

The rearrangement joins TRBV24-1 to TRBJ2-7; D is possibly TRBD1 (6 bases). V was trimmed by 4 bases and J by 4 bases, leaving 10 bases between them. Germline-derived CDR1 and CDR2 are KGHDR and SFDVKD. This CDR3 has 13 amino acids. CDR3 in DNA: TGTGCCACCAGTGACACCGGACAGTACGAGCAGTACTTC. Amino acids: CATSDTGQYEQYF.

The chain recombines TRBV21-1 with TRBJ2-6; the tabulated D call, TRBD1, remains unverified against the DNA. TRBV21-1 is annotated as a pseudogene. CDR3 length: 20 amino acids. The CDR3 loop reads CASSKVYRDRELIGANVLTF. In DNA, the CDR3 is TGTGCCAGCAGCAAAGTTTATCGGGACAGGGAGCTGATCGGGGCCAACGTCCTGACTTTC.

This chain connects TRBV19 to TRBJ1-6, with TRBD1 as a possible D gene (5 bases). The V gene lost 5 bases and the J gene lost 9 bases, with 11 bases spanning the gap. This CDR3 has 13 amino acids. The germline V gene has CDR1 LNHDA and CDR2 SQIVND (reference sequence). CDR3 residues: CASSPDRLSPLHF. The CDR3 DNA sequence: TGTGCCAGTAGTCCCGACAGACTTTCACCCCTCCACTTT.

This chain connects TRBV5-1 to TRBJ2-3; 10 positions agree with TRBD2. Germline-derived CDR1 and CDR2 are SGHRS and YFSETQ. The CDR3 contains 21 residues. V lost 0 bases to trimming and J lost 0 bases; unmatched junction nucleotides: 16. In nucleotides, the CDR3 is TGCGCCAGCAGCTTGGCATCCCACACTACTTGGACTAGCGGAAGCACAGATACGCAGTATTTT. It specifies CASSLASHTTWTSGSTDTQYF.

This sequence joins TRBV3-1 (or the pseudogene TRBV3-2) and TRBJ2-1; a possible D gene is TRBD1 (5 bases). Germline values: CDR1 LGHDT, CDR2 YNNKEL (reference sequence). V was shortened by 5 bases and J by 1 base, with 12 bases between the two germline ends. The CDR3 consists of 15 residues. The CDR3 sequence: CASSVRGSSYNEQFF. CDR3 coding DNA: TGTGCCAGCAGCGTTAGGGGATCGTCCTACAATGAGCAGTTCTTC.

This rearrangement joins TRBV6-4 to TRBJ1-1; the match to TRBD1 covers 7 bases. The V and J ends lost 5 bases and 2 bases, in that order; junction bases with no gene match: 5. Per the germline V gene, CDR1 is MRHNA and CDR2 is SNTAGT. The CDR3 covers 14 residues. CDR3 loop: CASSTQGGNTEAFF. The CDR3 coding sequence is TGTGCCAGCAGTACCCAGGGGGGCAACACTGAAGCTTTCTTT.

Concerning this clone: The sample has other DNA sequences that encode this CDR3 too. The chain links TRBV2 to TRBJ1-1, with D maybe TRBD1 (5 bases). In germline, CDR1 is SNHLY, CDR2 FYNNEI. V lost 0 bases and J lost 10, with 9 bases in between. The CDR3 loop spans 12 amino acids. The CDR3 loop reads CASSEAARGAFF. DNA of the CDR3: TGTGCCAGCAGTGAAGCAGCAAGGGGAGCTTTCTTT.

Ten or more counts support this clone. The chain recombines TRBV19 with TRBJ1-5; D may be TRBD1 (5 bases). CDR3 length equals 15 residues. CDR1 and CDR2 from the germline V gene are LNHDA and SQIVND (reference sequence). Trimming cost V 3 bases and J 4 bases, with 13 bases left between them. The CDR3 loop is CASSIGGAWNQPQHF. In nucleotides, the CDR3 is TGTGCCAGTAGTATTGGTGGGGCATGGAATCAGCCCCAGCATTTT.

This sequence joins TRBV1 and TRBJ2-6; the table's D call, TRBD2, was not checked against the DNA. TRBV1 is a pseudogene. The CDR3 length is 20 residues. CDR3 in amino acids: CTSIPPLGAGPLGGANVLTF. DNA of the CDR3: TGCACCAGCATACCCCCCCTGGGTGCGGGGCCCCTAGGAGGGGCCAACGTCCTGACTTTC.

The chain combines TRBV19 with TRBJ1-2, with D unresolved. Trimming pared 7 bases from V and 0 bases from J, leaving 12 bases between. Germline CDR1 LNHDA, CDR2 SQIVND (reference sequence). The CDR3 spans 14 residues. CDR3 region: CASIPNFSNYGYTF. For the CDR3, the DNA is TGTGCCAGTATCCCCAACTTTTCTAACTATGGCTACACCTTC.

This chain links TRBV14 with TRBJ2-3, with 9 bases matching TRBD2. This CDR3 has 15 residues. Germline-derived CDR1 and CDR2 are SGHDN and FVKESK. The trim removed 2 bases at V and 3 bases at J, leaving 3 bases unmatched. CDR3 coding DNA: TGTGCCAGCAGCCAATCTAGCGGGGCGACAGATACGCAGTATTTT. Its translation: CASSQSSGATDTQYF.

To note about this clone: The DNA is omitted, as the CDR3 cannot be located on it reliably, and the CDR3 follows TCRdb's listing. The V call is TRBV6-4, the J call TRBJ2-5; the table names TRBD2, a call not compared with the DNA. The length of the CDR3 is 17 amino acids, counting both ends. Germline loops: CDR1 MRHNA, CDR2 SNTAGT. The CDR3 region is CASSESLTFGEVETQYF.

The V gene is TRBV6-1, the J gene TRBJ2-6, with 8 positions matching TRBD1. The CDR3 runs to 17 residues. The J segment lost 4 bases and the V segment lost 2 bases, leaving 7 bases of the junction unmatched. The germline V gene encodes CDR1 MNHNS and CDR2 SASEGT. CDR3 protein: CASSERDRTLGANVLTF. The CDR3 nucleotides read TGTGCCAGCAGTGAAAGGGACAGGACTCTGGGGGCCAACGTCCTGACTTTC.

The V and J genes are TRBV28 and TRBJ2-2; 8 bases match TRBD1. The J segment lost 1 base and the V segment lost 8 bases, leaving 3 bases of the junction unmatched. The CDR3 length is 14 residues. The germline V gene encodes CDR1 MDHEN and CDR2 SYDVKM. This chain's CDR3 is CASYDRGNTGELFF. CDR3 sequence (DNA): TGTGCCAGCTATGACAGGGGGAACACCGGGGAGCTGTTTTTT.

On this clone: The sample carries other DNA sequences with the same CDR3. V gene TRBV5-1 combines with J gene TRBJ2-7; 7 bases fit TRBD2. Germline CDR1 reads SGHRS; CDR2 reads YFSETQ. J gave up 3 bases and V 0 bases, and 3 bases lay outside the gene matches. CDR3 size: 14 residues. For the CDR3, the DNA is TGCGCCAGCAGCTTGGGGCTAGCGGACTACGAGCAGTACTTC. Translation: CASSLGLADYEQYF.

The CDR3 here is CASSQDTWGGITDTQYF. CDR3 bases: TGTGCCAGCAGCCAAGATACGTGGGGGGGTATCACAGATACGCAGTATTTT. This rearrangement joins TRBV3-1 (or the pseudogene TRBV3-2) to TRBJ2-3; 7 bases agree with TRBD2. In germline, CDR1 is LGHDT, CDR2 YNNKEL (reference sequence). The CDR3 is 17 residues long. V lost 0 bases, J lost 2 bases, and 8 bases stayed unmatched.

The CDR3 here is CASSFTGLDSYEQYF. The CDR3 nucleotides read TGTGCCAGCAGCTTCACGGGACTAGACTCCTACGAGCAGTACTTC. The V gene is TRBV11-2, the J gene TRBJ2-7; 8 bases are shared with TRBD2. V lost 3 bases, J lost 0 bases, and 4 bases stayed unmatched. Per germline, CDR1 SGHAT and CDR2 FQNNGV. This CDR3 is 15 amino acids long.

CDR3 bases: TGTGCCAGCAGCTTGACGTGGACAGCCTACAATGAGCAGTTCTTC. This sequence encodes CASSLTWTAYNEQFF. The chain has TRBV7-2 and TRBJ2-1, with D possibly matching TRBD1 (6 bases). Deletions cut 3 bases from V and 2 bases from J, with 11 bases between. CDR3 length: 15 amino acids. Looked up from germline, CDR1 is SGHTA and CDR2 is FQGNSA.